Following are 26 T cell receptor beta chains from one sample sequenced in a study of T cell changes during pregnancy in multiple sclerosis. The table came from immunoSEQ multiplex PCR; TCRdb's copy has only in-frame clones and leaves some out. Among about 50,000 clones listed, about 90% were seen once. The specimen was CD4+ T cells from peripheral blood mononuclear cells, collected after pregnancy. The source is a female donor with multiple sclerosis, enrolled in a pregnancy study.

The chain couples TRBV4-2 to TRBJ2-7; tentatively, D is TRBD1 (7 bases). Germline V lookup: CDR1 LGHNA, CDR2 YNFKEQ. This CDR3 spans 13 amino acids. V dropped 5 bases and J dropped 3 bases, with 11 bases sitting between them. CDR3 nucleotide sequence: TGTGCCAGCAGCGGCCAGGGGGGCTACGAGCAGTACTTC. This gives the protein CASSGQGGYEQYF.

This chain joins TRBV27 and TRBJ1-1; no clear D. The CDR3 consists of 10 residues. The V end lost 3 bases, the J end lost 11 bases, and 7 bases lay between the germline ends. The germline gives CDR1 MNHEY, CDR2 SMNVEV (reference sequence). CDR3 in amino acids: CASSFKRAFF. Written as DNA, the CDR3 is TGTGCCAGCAGTTTTAAGAGGGCTTTCTTT.

J is TRBJ2-7 and V is TRBV5-1; the D is unclear. Germline V lookup: CDR1 SGHRS, CDR2 YFSETQ. Trimming took 3 bases from V and 2 from J, leaving 12 bases between them. There are 14 residues in the CDR3. CDR3 region: CASSSDLTTYEQYF. The CDR3 DNA follows: TGCGCCAGCAGCTCCGACTTGACCACCTACGAGCAGTACTTC.

The chain joins TRBV19 to TRBJ1-1; D unclear. Per germline, CDR1 LNHDA and CDR2 SQIVND (reference sequence). The CDR3 sequence is 11 residues long. V was shortened by 9 bases and J by 3 bases, with 8 bases between the two germline ends. The CDR3 region is CASTQDTEAFF. For the CDR3, the DNA is TGTGCCAGCACCCAGGACACTGAAGCTTTCTTT. The full variable domain, in which reference TRBV19 and TRBJ1-1 provide the parts outside the CDR3, is DGGITQSPKYLFRKEGQNVTLSCEQNLNHDAMYWYRQDPGQGLRLIYYSQIVNDFQKGDIAEGYSVSREKKESFPLTVTSAQKNPTAFYLCASTQDTEAFFGQGTRLTVV.

This chain connects TRBV7-3 to TRBJ1-1, with D possibly TRBD1 on 6 matching bases. CDR3 length: 14 residues. Looked up from germline, CDR1 is SGHTA and CDR2 is FQGTGA. V dropped 3 bases and J dropped 0 bases, with 8 bases sitting between them. CDR3 sequence (DNA): TGTGCCAGCAGCTTGAGGGGGATGAACACTGAAGCTTTCTTT. Amino acid sequence: CASSLRGMNTEAFF.

The V and J genes are TRBV19 and TRBJ1-5, with 7 nucleotides matching TRBD1. V shed 6 bases, J shed 4 bases, and the junction held 9 bases outside the gene matches. This CDR3 is built from 15 residues. CDR1 and CDR2 (germline): LNHDA, SQIVND (reference sequence). CDR3 loop: CASRALDRSNQPQHF. CDR3 in DNA: TGTGCCAGTAGGGCTCTGGACAGGAGTAATCAGCCCCAGCATTTT. The entire variable domain, with the rest obtained from reference TRBV19 and TRBJ1-5, is as follows: DGGITQSPKYLFRKEGQNVTLSCEQNLNHDAMYWYRQDPGQGLRLIYYSQIVNDFQKGDIAEGYSVSREKKESFPLTVTSAQKNPTAFYLCASRALDRSNQPQHFGDGTRLSIL.

CDR3 sequence reads: CASSQSTGGVGSTEAFF. The CDR3 coding sequence is TGTGCCAGCAGCCAAAGTACAGGGGGCGTGGGGTCCACTGAAGCTTTCTTT. The V and J genes are TRBV11-2 and TRBJ1-1, with 9 bases lining up with TRBD1. V gave up 5 bases and J gave up 4 bases; unmatched junction bases: 14. Germline CDR1 reads SGHAT; CDR2 reads FQNNGV. The CDR3 is 17 amino acids.

Only one count was recorded for this clone. V gene TRBV20-1 combines with J gene TRBJ2-7; 7 bases are a match to TRBD1. The germline V gene encodes CDR1 DFQATT and CDR2 SNEGSKA (reference sequence). Trimming at V came to 5 bases and at J to 4 bases, leaving 2 bases not matched to a gene. The CDR3 covers 11 residues. The chain's CDR3 is CSAGDRYEQYF. As DNA, the CDR3 is TGCAGTGCTGGGGACAGATACGAGCAGTACTTC.

The chain couples TRBV30 to TRBJ2-1; a weak D match, TRBD2 (5 bases). Germline V gene sequence: CDR1 GTSNPN, CDR2 SVGIG (reference sequence). The CDR3 runs to 12 residues. V lost 5 bases and J 4 bases, leaving 9 bases between the germline ends. The CDR3, as DNA: TGTGCCTGGGCGACGGGATACAATGAGCAGTTCTTC. This codes for CAWATGYNEQFF. The variable domain in full, completed from reference TRBV30 and TRBJ2-1, reads SQTIHQWPATLVQPVGSPLSLECTVEGTSNPNLYWYRQAAGRGLQLLFYSVGIGQISSEVPQNLSASRPQDRQFILSSKKLLLSDSGFYLCAWATGYNEQFFGPGTRLTVL.

This chain connects TRBV30 to TRBJ1-2; 7 bases match TRBD1. The CDR3 spans 17 residues. The V segment lost 0 bases and the J segment 3 bases; nucleotides outside the gene matches: 13. Germline V lookup: CDR1 GTSNPN, CDR2 SVGIG (reference sequence). CDR3 bases: TGTGCCTGGAGTGTACTCCCGAGGGGGCGACTAGACTATGGCTACACCTTC. Amino acids: CAWSVLPRGRLDYGYTF.

This chain uses TRBV21-1 with TRBJ2-7; the table's D gene call, TRBD1, was not cross checked with the DNA. TRBV21-1 is classified as a pseudogene. This CDR3 comprises 16 residues. CDR3 nucleotide sequence: TGTGCCAGCAGCAATAATTTGACAAACCCCTCCTACGAGCAGTACTTC. Its protein product is CASSNNLTNPSYEQYF.

V and J are TRBV4-1 and TRBJ2-5, with 10 nucleotides matching TRBD2. This CDR3 has 16 residues. Per the germline V gene, CDR1 is MGHRA and CDR2 is YSYEKL. Trimming took 4 bases from V and 4 from J; bases not matched to a gene: 9. CDR3 DNA sequence: TGCGCCAGCAGCCGCCTGCTAGCGGGAGTATTAGAGACCCAGTACTTC. This gives the protein CASSRLLAGVLETQYF.

The chain employs TRBV10-2 and TRBJ1-2, with 7 bases matching TRBD1. V shed 10 bases and J 5 bases; nucleotides not matched to a gene: 13. The CDR3 extends over 14 amino acids. Germline loops: CDR1 WSHSY, CDR2 SAAADI. The CDR3 DNA is TGCGCCACCTCGCGCGACAGGGCTGAGTATGGCTACACCTTC. Its translation: CATSRDRAEYGYTF.

The chain recombines TRBV11-1 with TRBJ2-7, with no clear D. The CDR3 has 16 residues. V lost 4 bases and J 3 bases, leaving 19 bases between the germline ends. CDR1 is SGHAT and CDR2 is FQDESV in the germline V gene (reference sequence). The CDR3 loop reads CASSSLGLRLGYEQYF. CDR3 sequence (DNA): TGTGCCAGCAGCTCCCTAGGATTGAGGTTGGGCTACGAGCAGTACTTC.

The chain recombines TRBV7-7 with TRBJ2-3, with a possible D match to TRBD2 (6 bases). The CDR3 length is 16 residues. V was clipped by 1 base and J by 0 bases, with 11 bases between them. CDR1 and CDR2 from the germline V gene are SSHAT and FNYEAQ (reference sequence). The CDR3 sequence is CASSLGIAGSTDTQYF. CDR3 DNA sequence: TGTGCCAGCAGCTTAGGGATCGCGGGAAGCACAGATACGCAGTATTTT.

This chain joins TRBV28 and TRBJ2-7, with TRBD1 as a possible D gene (5 bases). Trimming took off 2 bases at V and 5 bases at J, with 13 bases between the two ends. The germline CDR1 and CDR2 sequences are MDHEN and SYDVKM. The CDR3 has 14 amino acids. The CDR3 DNA sequence: TGTGCCAGCAGTTTAGCAGGGAATAGACACGAGCAGTACTTC. Its protein product is CASSLAGNRHEQYF.

This chain links TRBV9 with TRBJ2-3, with 8 bases fitting TRBD2. CDR3 size: 15 residues. The germline gives CDR1 SGDLS, CDR2 YYNGEE. The V segment lost 0 bases and the J segment 4 bases; nucleotides outside the gene matches: 4. The CDR3 spells CASSVAGGGADTQYF. The CDR3 coding sequence is TGTGCCAGCAGCGTAGCGGGAGGGGGTGCAGATACGCAGTATTTT.

The genes are TRBV30 and TRBJ1-1; no reliable D call. Germline V gene data show CDR1 as GTSNPN and CDR2 as SVGIG (reference sequence). The CDR3 has 12 residues. V shed 3 bases and J shed 6 bases, with 11 bases lying between them. CDR3 coding DNA: TGTGCCTGGAGCCCCCGAGTCTCTGAAGCTTTCTTT. This sequence encodes CAWSPRVSEAFF.

The chain combines TRBV5-1 with TRBJ2-1; 10 nucleotides line up with TRBD2. J lost 10 bases, V lost 2 bases, and 9 bases had no gene match. Germline-derived CDR1 and CDR2 are SGHRS and YFSETQ. This CDR3 comprises 15 residues. CDR3 DNA: TGCGCCAGCAGCTTCTCTACTAGCGGGGCCAAAGAGCAGTTCTTC. This gives the protein CASSFSTSGAKEQFF. The full variable domain, in which reference TRBV5-1 and TRBJ2-1 provide the parts outside the CDR3, is KAGVTQTPRYLIKTRGQQVTLSCSPISGHRSVSWYQQTPGQGLQFLFEYFSETQRNKGNFPGRFSGRQFSNSRSEMNVSTLELGDSALYLCASSFSTSGAKEQFFGPGTRLTVL.

The rearrangement links TRBV6-4 to TRBJ1-1; maybe TRBD1 (5 bases). Germline assignment: CDR1 MRHNA and CDR2 SNTAGT. The CDR3 extends over 11 amino acids. V was trimmed by 9 bases and J by 7 bases, leaving 12 bases between them. For the CDR3, the DNA is TGTGCCAGGCCCCGGGGGATTGAAGCTTTCTTT. Its protein is CARPRGIEAFF.

The CDR3, as DNA: TGCGCCAGCAGGACAGGGAAAATGGACGAGCAGTACTTC. This encodes CASRTGKMDEQYF. This chain joins TRBV23-1 and TRBJ2-7; TRBD1 aligns across 7 bases. TRBV23-1 is sorted into the ORF group, with uncertain function. Trimming at V came to 6 bases and at J to 5 bases, leaving 7 bases not matched to a gene. The CDR3 extends over 13 amino acids.

The genes are TRBV10-3 and TRBJ2-3; 7 nucleotides line up with TRBD2. The CDR3 consists of 13 residues. Germline loops: CDR1 ENHRY, CDR2 SYGVKD. V gave up 4 bases and J gave up 8 bases; unmatched junction bases: 6. CDR3 loop: CAISVTSETTQYF. The CDR3, as DNA: TGTGCCATCAGTGTAACTAGCGAAACTACGCAGTATTTT.

This rearrangement joins TRBV23-1 to TRBJ1-1; D unresolved. TRBV23-1 is marked as an open reading frame, function uncertain. The germline V and J ends were trimmed by 0 bases and 11 bases, with 4 bases remaining between them. This CDR3 is 10 amino acids long. The CDR3 nucleotides are TGCGCCAGCAGTCAATCTCTGGCTTTCTTT. Its translation: CASSQSLAFF.

The chain uses TRBV7-8 and TRBJ1-2; a possible D gene is TRBD1 (5 bases). V lost 1 base and J lost 5, with 11 bases in between. Germline CDR1 is SGHVS and CDR2 is FQNEAQ. CDR3 length: 14 residues. Written as DNA, the CDR3 is TGTGCCAGCAGCTTAGGGGGGACTGATTATGGCTACACCTTC. Amino acids: CASSLGGTDYGYTF.

The J gene is TRBJ1-1, the V gene TRBV28; possible D gene TRBD1, 6 bases. Trimming took off 8 bases at V and 2 bases at J, with 15 bases between the two ends. Germline V gives CDR1 MDHEN, CDR2 SYDVKM. This CDR3 has 14 amino acids. The CDR3 DNA reads TGTGCCAGCCATCCCGGACAGATAAACACTGAAGCTTTCTTT. Protein: CASHPGQINTEAFF.

The J gene is TRBJ2-1, the V gene TRBV5-1; TRBD1 matches at 11 bases. V shed 2 bases and J 3 bases; nucleotides not matched to a gene: 1. The germline gives CDR1 SGHRS, CDR2 YFSETQ. The CDR3 covers 15 residues. This CDR3 reads CASSFGTGGYNEQFF. The CDR3 DNA follows: TGCGCCAGCAGCTTCGGGACAGGGGGCTACAATGAGCAGTTCTTC.